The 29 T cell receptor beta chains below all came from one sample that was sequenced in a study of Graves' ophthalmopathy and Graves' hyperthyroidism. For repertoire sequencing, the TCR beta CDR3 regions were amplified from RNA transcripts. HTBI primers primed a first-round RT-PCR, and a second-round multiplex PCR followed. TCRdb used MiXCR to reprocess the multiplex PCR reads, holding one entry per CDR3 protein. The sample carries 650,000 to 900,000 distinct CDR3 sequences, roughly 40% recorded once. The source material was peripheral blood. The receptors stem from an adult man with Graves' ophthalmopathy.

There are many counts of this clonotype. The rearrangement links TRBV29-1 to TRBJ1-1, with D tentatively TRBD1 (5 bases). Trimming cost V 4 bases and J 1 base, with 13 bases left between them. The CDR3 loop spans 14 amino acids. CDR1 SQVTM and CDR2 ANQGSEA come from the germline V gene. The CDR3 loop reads CSVAIGAGNTEAFF. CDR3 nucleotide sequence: TGCAGCGTTGCTATCGGGGCAGGGAACACTGAAGCTTTCTTT.

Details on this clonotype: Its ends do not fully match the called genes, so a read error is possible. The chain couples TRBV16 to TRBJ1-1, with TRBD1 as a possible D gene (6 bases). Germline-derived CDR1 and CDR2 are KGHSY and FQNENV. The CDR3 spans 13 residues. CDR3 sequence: CASSAGASTEAFF. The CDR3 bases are TGTGCCAGCAGTGCGGGGGCGTCCACTGAGGCTTTCTTT.

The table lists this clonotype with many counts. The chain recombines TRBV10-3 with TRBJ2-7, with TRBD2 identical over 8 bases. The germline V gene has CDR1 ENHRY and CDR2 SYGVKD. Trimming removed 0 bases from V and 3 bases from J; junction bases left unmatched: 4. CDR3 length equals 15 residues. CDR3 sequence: CAISESERGHYEQYF. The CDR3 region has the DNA TGTGCCATCAGTGAGTCTGAGCGGGGGCACTACGAGCAGTACTTC.

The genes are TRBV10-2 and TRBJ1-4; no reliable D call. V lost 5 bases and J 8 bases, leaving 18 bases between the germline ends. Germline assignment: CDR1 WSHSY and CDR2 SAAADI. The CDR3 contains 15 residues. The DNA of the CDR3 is TGCGCCAGCAGTAAAGACACGGTCTGGACGGAAAAACTGTTTTTT. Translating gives CASSKDTVWTEKLFF.

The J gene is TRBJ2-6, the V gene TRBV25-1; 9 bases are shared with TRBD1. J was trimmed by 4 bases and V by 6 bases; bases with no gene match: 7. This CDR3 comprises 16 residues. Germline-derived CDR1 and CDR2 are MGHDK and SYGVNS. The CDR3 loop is CASSPRTGVGANVLTF. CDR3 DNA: TGTGCCAGCAGCCCGCGGACAGGGGTAGGGGCCAACGTCCTGACTTTC.

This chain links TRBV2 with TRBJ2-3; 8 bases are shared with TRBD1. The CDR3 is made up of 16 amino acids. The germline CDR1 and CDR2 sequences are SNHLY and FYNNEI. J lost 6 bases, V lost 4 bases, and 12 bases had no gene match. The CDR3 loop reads CASSGTRGQGPDTQYF. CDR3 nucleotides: TGTGCCAGCAGTGGAACCAGGGGGCAGGGTCCCGATACGCAGTATTTT.

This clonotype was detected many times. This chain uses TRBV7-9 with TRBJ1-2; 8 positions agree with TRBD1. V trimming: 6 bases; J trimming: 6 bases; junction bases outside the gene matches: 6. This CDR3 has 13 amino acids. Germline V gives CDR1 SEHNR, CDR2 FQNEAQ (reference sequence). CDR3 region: CASSNRGENGYTF. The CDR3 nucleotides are TGTGCCAGCAGTAACAGGGGGGAAAATGGCTACACCTTC.

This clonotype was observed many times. CDR3 sequence: CSAPSQAPNYGYTF. CDR3 coding DNA: TGCAGTGCTCCCTCCCAGGCGCCTAACTATGGCTACACCTTC. The genes are TRBV20-1 and TRBJ1-2; no reliable D call. The V end lost 5 bases, the J end lost 0 bases, and 13 bases lay between the germline ends. Germline V gives CDR1 DFQATT, CDR2 SNEGSKA (reference sequence). The CDR3 contains 14 residues.

The CDR3 DNA follows: TGTGCCAGCAGCCAAGACAGGACTAGCGGGGGTGAGACCCAGTACTTC. It encodes CASSQDRTSGGETQYF. The chain employs TRBV12-3 or TRBV12-4 and TRBJ2-5; 13 positions match TRBD2. With V trimmed by 6 bases and J by 5 bases, 9 bases remained unmatched. The CDR3 consists of 16 residues.

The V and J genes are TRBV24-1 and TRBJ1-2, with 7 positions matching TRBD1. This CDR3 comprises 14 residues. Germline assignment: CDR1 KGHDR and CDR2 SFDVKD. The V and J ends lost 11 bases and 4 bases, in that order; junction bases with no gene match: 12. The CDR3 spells CASSPGGSSYGYTF. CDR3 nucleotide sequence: TGTGCCAGCAGCCCAGGGGGTAGTAGCTATGGCTACACCTTC.

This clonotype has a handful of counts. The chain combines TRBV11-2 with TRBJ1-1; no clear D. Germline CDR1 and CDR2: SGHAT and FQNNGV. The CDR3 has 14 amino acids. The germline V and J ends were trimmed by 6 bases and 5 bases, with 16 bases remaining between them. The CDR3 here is CASSKRVLGTEAFF. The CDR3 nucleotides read TGTGCCAGCAGTAAAAGGGTATTGGGAACTGAAGCTTTCTTT.

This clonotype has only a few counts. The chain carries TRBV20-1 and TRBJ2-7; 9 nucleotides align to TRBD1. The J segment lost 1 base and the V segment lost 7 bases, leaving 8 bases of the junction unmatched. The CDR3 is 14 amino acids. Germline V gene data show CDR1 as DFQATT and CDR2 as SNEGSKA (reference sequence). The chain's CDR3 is CSVRGDRDSYEQYF. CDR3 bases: TGCAGTGTCAGAGGGGACAGGGATTCCTACGAGCAGTACTTC.

CDR3 nucleotides: TGCAGTGCTATACCGGGGACTAACTATGGCTACACCTTC. Its translation: CSAIPGTNYGYTF. The chain uses TRBV20-1 and TRBJ1-2; D not resolved. This CDR3 has 13 amino acids. V lost 4 bases to trimming and J lost 0 bases, with 9 bases between them. The V gene's germline CDR1 is DFQATT and CDR2 SNEGSKA (reference sequence).

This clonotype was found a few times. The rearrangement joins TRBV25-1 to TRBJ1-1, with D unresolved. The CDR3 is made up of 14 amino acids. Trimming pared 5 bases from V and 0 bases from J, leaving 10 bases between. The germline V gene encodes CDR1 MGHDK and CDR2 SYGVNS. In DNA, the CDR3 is TGTGCCAGCAGTTTATCAGCGTTGAACACTGAAGCTTTCTTT. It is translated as CASSLSALNTEAFF.

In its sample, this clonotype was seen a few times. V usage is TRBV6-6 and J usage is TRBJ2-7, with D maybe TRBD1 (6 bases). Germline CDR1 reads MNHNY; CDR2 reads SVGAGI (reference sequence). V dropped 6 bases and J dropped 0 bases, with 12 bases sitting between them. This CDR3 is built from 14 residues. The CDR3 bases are TGTGCCAGCAGAGTCCGGGACACCTCCTACGAGCAGTACTTC. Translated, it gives CASRVRDTSYEQYF.

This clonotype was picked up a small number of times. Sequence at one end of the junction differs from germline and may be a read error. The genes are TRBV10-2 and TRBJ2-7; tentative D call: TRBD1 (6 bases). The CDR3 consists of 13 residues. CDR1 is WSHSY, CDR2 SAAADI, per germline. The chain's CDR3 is CASSQDTVRGQYF. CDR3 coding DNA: TGTGCCAGCAGCCAAGATACGGTCAGGGGGCAGTACTTC.

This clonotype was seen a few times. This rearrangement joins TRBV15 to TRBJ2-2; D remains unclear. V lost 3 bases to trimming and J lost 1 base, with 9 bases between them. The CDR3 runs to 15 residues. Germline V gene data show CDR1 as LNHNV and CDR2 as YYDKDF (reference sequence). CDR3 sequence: CATSSALKNTGELFF. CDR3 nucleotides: TGTGCCACCAGCAGTGCCTTAAAGAACACCGGGGAGCTGTTTTTT.

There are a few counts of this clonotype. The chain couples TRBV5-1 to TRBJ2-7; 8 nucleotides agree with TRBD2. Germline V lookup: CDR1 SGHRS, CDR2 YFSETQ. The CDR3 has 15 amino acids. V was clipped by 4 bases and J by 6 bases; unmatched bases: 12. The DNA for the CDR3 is TGCGCCAGCAGCCTTAGCGGGAAAGATTACGGCGAGCAGTACTTC. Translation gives CASSLSGKDYGEQYF.

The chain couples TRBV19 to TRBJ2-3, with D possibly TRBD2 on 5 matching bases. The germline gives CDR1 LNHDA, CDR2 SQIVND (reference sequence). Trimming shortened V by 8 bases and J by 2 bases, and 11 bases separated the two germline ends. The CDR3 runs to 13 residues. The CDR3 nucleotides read TGTGCCAGTTTAGACGGGAACACAGATACGCAGTATTTT. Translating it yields CASLDGNTDTQYF.

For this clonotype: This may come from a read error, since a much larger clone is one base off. CDR3 coding DNA: TGTGCCAGCAGCTTGGTCATGGGGGAGCAGTACTTC. Translating it yields CASSLVMGEQYF. The rearrangement uses TRBV7-9 and TRBJ2-7, with unresolved D. This CDR3 spans 12 amino acids. V gave up 3 bases and J gave up 7 bases, with 10 bases separating them. Germline CDR1 is SEHNR and CDR2 is FQNEAQ (reference sequence).

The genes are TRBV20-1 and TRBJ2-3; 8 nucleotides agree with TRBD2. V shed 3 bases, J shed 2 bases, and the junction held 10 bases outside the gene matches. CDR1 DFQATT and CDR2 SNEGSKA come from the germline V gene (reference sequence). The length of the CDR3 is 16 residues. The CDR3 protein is CSARKRGPLYTDTQYF. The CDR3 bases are TGCAGTGCTAGGAAGCGGGGGCCCCTTTACACAGATACGCAGTATTTT.

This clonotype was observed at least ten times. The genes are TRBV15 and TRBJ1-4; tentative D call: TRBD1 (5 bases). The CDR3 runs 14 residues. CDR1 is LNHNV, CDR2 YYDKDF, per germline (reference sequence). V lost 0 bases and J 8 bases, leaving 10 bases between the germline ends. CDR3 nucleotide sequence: TGTGCCACCAGCAGAGATCAAGCAGGGGAAAAACTGTTTTTT. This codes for CATSRDQAGEKLFF.

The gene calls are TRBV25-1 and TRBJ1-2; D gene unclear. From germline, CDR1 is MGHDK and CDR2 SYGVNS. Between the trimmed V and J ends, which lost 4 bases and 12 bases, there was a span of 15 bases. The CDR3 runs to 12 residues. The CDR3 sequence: CASSASNLGNTF. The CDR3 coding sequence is TGTGCCAGCAGTGCTTCGAACTTAGGAAACACCTTC.

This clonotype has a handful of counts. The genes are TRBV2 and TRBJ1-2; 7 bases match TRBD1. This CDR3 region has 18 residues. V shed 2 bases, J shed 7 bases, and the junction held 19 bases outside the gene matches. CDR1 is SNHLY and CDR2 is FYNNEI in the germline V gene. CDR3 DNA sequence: TGTGCCAGCAGTGAAATTATGTTAGGGACAGCTCACAGGTCTGGCTACACCTTC. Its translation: CASSEIMLGTAHRSGYTF.

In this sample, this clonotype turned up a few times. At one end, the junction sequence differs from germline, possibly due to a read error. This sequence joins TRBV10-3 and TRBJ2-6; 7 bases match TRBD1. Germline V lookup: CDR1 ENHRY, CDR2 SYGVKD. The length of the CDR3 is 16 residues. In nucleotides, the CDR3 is TGTGCCAGCAGTCCACCTACAGGGGTAGGGGCCAACGTCCTGACTTTC. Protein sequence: CASSPPTGVGANVLTF.

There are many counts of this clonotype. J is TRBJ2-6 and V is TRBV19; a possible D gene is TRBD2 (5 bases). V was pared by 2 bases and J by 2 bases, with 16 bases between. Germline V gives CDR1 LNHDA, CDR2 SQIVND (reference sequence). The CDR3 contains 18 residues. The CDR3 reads CASSISRPGSAGANVLTF. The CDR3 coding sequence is TGTGCCAGTAGTATATCGCGACCGGGGTCGGCTGGGGCCAACGTCCTGACTTTC.

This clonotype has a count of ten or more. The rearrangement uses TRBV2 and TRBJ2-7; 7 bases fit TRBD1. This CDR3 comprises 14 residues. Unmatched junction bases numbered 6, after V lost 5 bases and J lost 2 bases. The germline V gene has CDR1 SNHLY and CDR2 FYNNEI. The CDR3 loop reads CASSRQGKAYEQYF. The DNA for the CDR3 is TGTGCCAGCAGTAGACAGGGAAAGGCCTACGAGCAGTACTTC. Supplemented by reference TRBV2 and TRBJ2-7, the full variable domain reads EPEVTQTPSHQVTQMGQEVILRCVPISNHLYFYWYRQILGQKVEFLVSFYNNEISEKSEIFDDQFSVERPDGSNFTLKIRSTKLEDSAMYFCASSRQGKAYEQYFGPGTRLTVT.

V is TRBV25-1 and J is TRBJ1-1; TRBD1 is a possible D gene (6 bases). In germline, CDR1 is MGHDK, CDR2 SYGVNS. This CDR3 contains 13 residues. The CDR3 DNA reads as TGTGCTAGTTCCGGAAGGGGGGACACTGAAGCTTTCTTT. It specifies CASSGRGDTEAFF. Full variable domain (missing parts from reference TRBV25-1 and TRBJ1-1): EADIYQTPRYLVIGTGKKITLECSQTMGHDKMYWYQQDPGMELHLIHYSYGVNSTEKGDLSSESTVSRIRTEHFPLTLESARPSHTSQYLCASSGRGDTEAFFGQGTRLTVV.

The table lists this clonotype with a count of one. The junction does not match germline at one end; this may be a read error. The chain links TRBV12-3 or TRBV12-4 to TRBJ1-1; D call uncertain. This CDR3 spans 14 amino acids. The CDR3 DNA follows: TGTGCCAACAGTTCAAGGGTTTCGAACACTGAAGCTTTCTTT. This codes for CANSSRVSNTEAFF.